The clone carrying this TCR beta chain is large. The sample is drawn from a study of response to subunit inactivated influenza vaccine. From the RT-PCR reads, TCRdb called clonotypes with MiXCR, one entry per CDR3 protein. The sample lists around 190,000 distinct CDR3 sequences, under 15% occurring once. V trimming: 5 bases; J trimming: 1 base; junction bases outside the gene matches: 3. Germline CDR1 is SEHNR and CDR2 is FQNEAQ (reference sequence). The CDR3 extends over 15 amino acids. The sample consisted of CD8+ T cells sorted from PBMCs, taken about 5 days after vaccination. The sequence came from a man in his forties or fifties who received an inactivated influenza vaccine. The rearrangement links TRBV7-9 to TRBJ2-5, with 11 bases lining up with TRBD2. The CDR3 coding sequence is TGTGCCAGCAGCAGGGGACTAGCGGCCCAAGAGACCCAGTACTTC. Protein sequence: CASSRGLAAQETQYF.